This T cell receptor (beta chain) was recorded in a study of blood T cell repertoires in COVID-19. V gave up 0 bases and J gave up 9 bases, with 19 bases separating them. The V gene's germline CDR1 is SGHRS and CDR2 YFSETQ. The CDR3 spans 16 residues. Measured with immunoSEQ multiplex PCR; TCRdb has only the in-frame clones, and not every one. The data hold about 39,000 clones, with 85% observed a single time. This TCR was recovered from a man aged 55-75 years with acute or convalescent COVID-19. The sample consisted of peripheral blood. The chain employs TRBV5-1 and TRBJ2-1; D gene ambiguous. CDR3 sequence reads: CASSLDAQRRSGEQFF. As DNA, the CDR3 is TGCGCCAGCAGCTTGGATGCGCAACGGCGGTCGGGTGAGCAGTTCTTC. Drawing the rest from reference TRBV5-1 and TRBJ2-1, the complete variable domain is KAGVTQTPRYLIKTRGQQVTLSCSPISGHRSVSWYQQTPGQGLQFLFEYFSETQRNKGNFPGRFSGRQFSNSRSEMNVSTLELGDSALYLCASSLDAQRRSGEQFFGPGTRLTVL.